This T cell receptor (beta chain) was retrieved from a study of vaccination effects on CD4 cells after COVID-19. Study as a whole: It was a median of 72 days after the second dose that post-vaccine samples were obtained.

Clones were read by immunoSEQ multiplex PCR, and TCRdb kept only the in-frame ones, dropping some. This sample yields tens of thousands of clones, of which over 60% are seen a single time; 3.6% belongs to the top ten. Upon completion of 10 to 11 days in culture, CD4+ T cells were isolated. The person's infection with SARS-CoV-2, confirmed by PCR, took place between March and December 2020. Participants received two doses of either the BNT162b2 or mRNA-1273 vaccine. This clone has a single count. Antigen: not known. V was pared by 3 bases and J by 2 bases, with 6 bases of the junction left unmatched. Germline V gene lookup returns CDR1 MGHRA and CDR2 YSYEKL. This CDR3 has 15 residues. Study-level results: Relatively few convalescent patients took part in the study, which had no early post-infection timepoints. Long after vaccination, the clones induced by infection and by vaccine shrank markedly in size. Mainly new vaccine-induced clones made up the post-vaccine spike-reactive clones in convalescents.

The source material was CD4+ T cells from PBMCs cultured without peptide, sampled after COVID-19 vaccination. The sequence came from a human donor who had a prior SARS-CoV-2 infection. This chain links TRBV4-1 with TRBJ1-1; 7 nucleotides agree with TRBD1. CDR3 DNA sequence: TGCGCCAGCAGCCACGGGGACAGCAAAAACACTGAAGCTTTCTTT. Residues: CASSHGDSKNTEAFF.